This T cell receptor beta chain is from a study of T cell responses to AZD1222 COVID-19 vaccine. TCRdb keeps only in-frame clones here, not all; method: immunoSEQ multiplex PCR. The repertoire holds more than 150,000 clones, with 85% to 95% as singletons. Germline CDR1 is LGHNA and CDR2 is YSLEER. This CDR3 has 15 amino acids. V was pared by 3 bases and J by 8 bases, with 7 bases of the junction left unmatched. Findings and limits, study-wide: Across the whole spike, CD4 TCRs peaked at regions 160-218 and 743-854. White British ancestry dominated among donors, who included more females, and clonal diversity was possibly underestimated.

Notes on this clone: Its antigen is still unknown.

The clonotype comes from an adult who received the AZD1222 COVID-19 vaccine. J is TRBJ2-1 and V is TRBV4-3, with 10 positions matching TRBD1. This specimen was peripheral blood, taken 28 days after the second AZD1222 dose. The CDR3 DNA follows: TGCGCCAGCAGCCAGGACAGGGGGTTTTACGATGAGCAGTTCTTC. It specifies CASSQDRGFYDEQFF.